These 28 T cell receptor beta chains were sequenced from one sample in a study of glioma-infiltrating T cells. Using RNA template, CDR3s of TCR alpha and beta were amplified with iRepertoire arm-PCR. Each CDR3 protein is one row after TCRdb ran MiXCR on the multiplex PCR reads. The profile shows 300,000 to 450,000 distinct CDR3 sequences, roughly two fifths of them singletons. Sample: glioma tissue, nonneoplastic brain tissue, or PBMCs (not recorded which). The receptors were sampled from a human donor with low-grade glioma or glioblastoma, undergoing nonglioma brain surgery, or in good health (not recorded which).

As to this clonotype: A much larger clone lies a single base off, so this may be a read error. The chain carries TRBV28 and TRBJ2-1; possibly TRBD2 for D (5 bases). The CDR3 runs 14 residues. V lost 5 bases and J lost 3, with 11 bases in between. Germline CDR1 and CDR2: MDHEN and SYDVKM. The CDR3 region has the DNA TGTGCCAGCAGTCAGCCTAGCAACTACAATGAGCAGTTCTTC. As protein: CASSQPSNYNEQFF.

To note about this clonotype: As the CDR3 is not closed by the conserved phenylalanine or tryptophan, this likely results from a read error. The chain recombines TRBV20-1 with TRBJ2-1; 9 nucleotides match TRBD2. This CDR3 comprises 16 residues. Trimming cost V 0 bases and J 8 bases; bases outside gene matches: 11. Germline-derived CDR1 and CDR2 are DFQATT and SNEGSKA (reference sequence). CDR3 protein: CSARDIPLAGGDEQFL. The CDR3 DNA is TGCAGTGCTAGAGATATCCCCCTGGCGGGAGGGGATGAGCAGTTCCTC.

This clonotype was recorded many times. The chain recombines TRBV28 with TRBJ1-2; 8 bases are a match to TRBD1. Germline CDR1 MDHEN, CDR2 SYDVKM. The J segment lost 1 base and the V segment lost 10 bases, leaving 5 bases of the junction unmatched. The CDR3 consists of 13 residues. CDR3 loop: CAITTGGNYGYTF. DNA for the CDR3: TGTGCCATTACTACAGGGGGTAACTATGGCTACACCTTC.

This clonotype was observed once. It is likely a read error, because the conserved phenylalanine at the end of the CDR3 is missing. This chain joins TRBV4-2 and TRBJ2-7, with D possibly called TRBD1 or TRBD2 (5 bases each). V was pared by 9 bases and J by 3 bases, with 15 bases between. Germline V gene data show CDR1 as LGHNA and CDR2 as YNFKEQ. This CDR3 has 13 amino acids. The CDR3 nucleotides read TGTGCCAGTGGGGACGCCAATAACTACGAGCAGTACCTC. Its translation is CASGDANNYEQYL.

A note on this clonotype: This may come from a read error, since a much larger clone is one base off. The chain couples TRBV4-1 to TRBJ2-1; D possibly uses TRBD1 or TRBD2 (7 bases each). Looked up from germline, CDR1 is MGHRA and CDR2 is YSYEKL. V lost 4 bases to trimming and J lost 10 bases, with 17 bases between them. The CDR3 has 14 amino acids. The DNA of the CDR3 is TGCGCCAGCAGCCGGGGCACAGGGGACTACGAGCAGTTCTTC. This encodes CASSRGTGDYEQFF.

This clonotype was recorded a few times. The V and J genes are TRBV7-9 and TRBJ1-1; no definite D call. This CDR3 region has 13 residues. Germline V gene data show CDR1 as SEHNR and CDR2 as FQNEAQ (reference sequence). The V gene lost 1 base and the J gene lost 8 bases, with 11 bases spanning the gap. The CDR3 coding sequence is TGTGCCAGCAGCTTAGGGTATGATAAGGAAGCTTTCTTT. This codes for CASSLGYDKEAFF.

The gene calls are TRBV20-1 and TRBJ2-7; D possibly corresponds to TRBD2 (7 bases). This CDR3 region has 12 residues. CDR1 and CDR2 from the germline V gene are DFQATT and SNEGSKA (reference sequence). V was shortened by 7 bases and J by 0 bases, with 10 bases between the two germline ends. CDR3 protein: CSGGGRSYEQYF. CDR3 DNA: TGCAGTGGCGGGGGCCGCTCCTACGAGCAGTACTTC.

This sequence joins TRBV6-2 or TRBV6-3 and TRBJ2-1, with 8 bases aligning to TRBD2. J gave up 5 bases and V 2 bases, and 14 bases lay outside the gene matches. CDR1 and CDR2 (germline): MNHEY, SVGEGT. The CDR3 runs 18 residues. The CDR3 nucleotides are TGTGCCAGCAGTTACCTAGTTACCGGGACTAGAGCACACAATGAGCAGTTCTTC. It is translated as CASSYLVTGTRAHNEQFF.

As to this clonotype: A read error may account for a junction end that differs from germline. The rearrangement joins TRBV10-3 to TRBJ1-2; no definite D call. The germline CDR1 and CDR2 sequences are ENHRY and SYGVKD. The CDR3 is 12 residues long. CDR3 loop: CAISETPYGCTF. As DNA, the CDR3 is TGTGCCATCAGTGAAACCCCCTATGGCTGCACCTTC.

As concerns this clonotype: This could be a read error, since a much larger clone is one nucleotide away. This CDR3 fails to terminate in the conserved phenylalanine or tryptophan, so it likely reflects a read error. The chain employs TRBV27 and TRBJ1-1; no firm D call. Germline V lookup: CDR1 MNHEY, CDR2 SMNVEV (reference sequence). V was shortened by 8 bases and J by 4 bases, with 11 bases between the two germline ends. The CDR3 is 12 residues long. The CDR3 nucleotides are TGTGCCAGCGCCTTTGTGGCCACTGAAGCTTTCTTA. This translates into CASAFVATEAFL.

This clonotype was observed a single time. The chain joins TRBV27 to TRBJ2-7; 12 positions agree with TRBD2. Germline assignment: CDR1 MNHEY and CDR2 SMNVEV (reference sequence). V dropped 3 bases and J dropped 4; count of bases not matched to a gene: 25. CDR3 length: 22 amino acids. This chain's CDR3 is CASSLRTGAGLAGLVLEYEQYF. The DNA for the CDR3 is TGTGCCAGCAGTTTGAGGACAGGGGCTGGACTAGCGGGACTGGTTCTCGAATACGAGCAGTACTTC.

The chain has TRBV4-3 and TRBJ2-7; D tentatively fits TRBD1 or TRBD2 (6 bases each). The CDR3 is 15 residues long. Trimming stripped 1 base from V and 2 bases from J, with 12 bases between. Germline lookup yields CDR1 LGHNA and CDR2 YSLEER. CDR3 sequence reads: CASSQVWGAPYEQYF. CDR3 DNA sequence: TGCGCCAGCAGCCAAGTTTGGGGGGCGCCCTACGAGCAGTACTTC.

To note about this clonotype: One base away lies a much larger clone, so this may be a sequencing read error. The chain joins TRBV6-5 to TRBJ2-7; 9 positions match TRBD1. Germline V CDR1 and CDR2: MNHEY, SVGAGI. This CDR3 has 15 amino acids. Trimming at V came to 4 bases and at J to 5 bases, leaving 9 bases not matched to a gene. The CDR3 nucleotides read TGTGCCAGCAGTTTCGACTCCGGACAGGGGAACGAGCAGTACTTC. Its protein is CASSFDSGQGNEQYF.

The chain combines TRBV24-1 with TRBJ1-2; D remains ambiguous. CDR3 length: 12 amino acids. Trimming shortened V by 4 bases and J by 8 bases, and 10 bases separated the two germline ends. Germline V lookup: CDR1 KGHDR, CDR2 SFDVKD. The CDR3 DNA is TGTGCCACCAGTGAGAACAGCGAGGGCTACACCTTC. Protein sequence: CATSENSEGYTF.

This clonotype was counted many times. CDR3 residues: CASSLGSGYIDTQYF. The CDR3, as DNA: TGTGCCAGCAGCTTAGGGTCGGGATATATAGATACGCAGTATTTT. The rearrangement joins TRBV7-2 to TRBJ2-3; D is perhaps TRBD2 (5 bases). V lost 1 base, J lost 5 bases, and 13 bases lay in between. The germline V gene encodes CDR1 SGHTA and CDR2 FQGNSA. This CDR3 comprises 15 residues.

This clonotype was found a few times. The CDR3 sequence: CASSPFSDRGFYEQYF. The CDR3 DNA follows: TGTGCCAGCAGCCCCTTTTCGGACAGGGGTTTCTACGAGCAGTACTTC. The genes are TRBV4-2 and TRBJ2-7, with 9 bases fitting TRBD1. V lost 4 bases to trimming and J lost 3 bases; unmatched junction nucleotides: 10. CDR1 is LGHNA and CDR2 is YNFKEQ in the germline V gene. The CDR3 consists of 16 residues.

Notes on this clonotype: Just one base apart from a much larger clone, this may be a read error. The CDR3 region has the DNA TGTGTCAGTTCTTTAATAGGGGGAGGTAGAAACGAGCAGTACTTC. This gives the protein CVSSLIGGGRNEQYF. The chain recombines TRBV27 with TRBJ2-7; the D gene could be TRBD1 or TRBD2 (6 bases each). The CDR3 extends over 15 amino acids. Germline V gives CDR1 MNHEY, CDR2 SMNVEV (reference sequence).

This clonotype came up a few times. The DNA of the CDR3 is TGTGCCAGCAGTTACTCAGGGGTTACCGGCGGGGAGCTGTTTTTT. Its protein product is CASSYSGVTGGELFF. The chain employs TRBV6-6 and TRBJ2-2; D might be TRBD1 (5 bases). The ends were cut back, 0 bases at V and 7 bases at J, with 12 bases in the middle. Germline V lookup: CDR1 MNHNY, CDR2 SVGAGI (reference sequence). CDR3 size: 15 residues.

This clonotype was found a few times. The CDR3 loop reads CASSLGVGAVNTEAFF. The CDR3 bases are TGTGCCAGCAGCTTAGGCGTGGGGGCGGTGAACACTGAAGCTTTCTTT. The chain carries TRBV7-9 and TRBJ1-1; D may be TRBD1 (6 bases). The V and J ends lost 1 base and 0 bases respectively, with 12 bases between them. Germline V gene sequence: CDR1 SEHNR, CDR2 FQNEAQ (reference sequence). This CDR3 comprises 16 residues.

A word on this clonotype: A read error may be the cause here, since a much bigger clone is one base away. This chain links TRBV27 with TRBJ2-7, with 8 bases fitting TRBD2. Germline assignment: CDR1 MNHEY and CDR2 SMNVEV (reference sequence). The CDR3 covers 13 residues. V dropped 7 bases and J dropped 5; count of bases not matched to a gene: 7. CDR3 protein: CASIPIAGNEQYF. The CDR3 bases are TGTGCCAGCATCCCCATAGCGGGGAACGAGCAGTACTTC.

At least ten counts were recorded for this clonotype. This rearrangement joins TRBV20-1 to TRBJ2-3, with a weak D call TRBD2 (6 bases). CDR1 is DFQATT, CDR2 SNEGSKA, per germline (reference sequence). CDR3 length equals 14 residues. Trimming removed 7 bases at V and 0 bases at J, with 14 bases between. CDR3 loop: CSVSGRGSTDTQYF. The CDR3 DNA reads as TGCAGTGTCTCTGGGCGGGGTAGCACAGATACGCAGTATTTT.

The CDR3 DNA is TGTGCGTATGGAAGGCTGAACACTGAAGCTTTCTTT. Its translation: CAYGRLNTEAFF. This rearrangement joins TRBV6-1 to TRBJ1-1; D remains unclear. The germline V gene has CDR1 MNHNS and CDR2 SASEGT. The CDR3 is 12 amino acids.

This sequence joins TRBV4-1 and TRBJ2-3, with D maybe TRBD1 (5 bases). V shed 1 base and J shed 1 base, with 15 bases lying between them. The germline CDR1 and CDR2 sequences are MGHRA and YSYEKL. This CDR3 is 17 amino acids long. The CDR3 DNA sequence: TGCGCCAGCAGCCAAGTAGGGGTCAGGGCGGGCACAGATACGCAGTATTTT. Protein product: CASSQVGVRAGTDTQYF.

Of note for this clonotype: This may arise from a read error, as a much more abundant clone is one base away. This rearrangement joins TRBV28 to TRBJ2-7; 9 nucleotides align to TRBD2. V trimming: 2 bases; J trimming: 4 bases; junction bases outside the gene matches: 3. Germline V gene sequence: CDR1 MDHEN, CDR2 SYDVKM. CDR3 length equals 14 residues. In nucleotides, the CDR3 is TGTGCCAGCAGTTTACTAGCGGGATTGTACGAGCAGTACTTC. Encoded protein: CASSLLAGLYEQYF.

The rearrangement links TRBV28 to TRBJ2-7; a possible D gene is TRBD2 (5 bases). V was pared by 2 bases and J by 6 bases, with 14 bases between. Germline V gene sequence: CDR1 MDHEN, CDR2 SYDVKM. This CDR3 has 14 amino acids. CDR3: CASSLGLELPEQYF. In DNA form, the CDR3 reads TGTGCCAGCAGTTTAGGACTGGAGCTTCCCGAGCAGTACTTC.

The gene calls are TRBV18 and TRBJ2-7, with 8 nucleotides matching TRBD1. CDR1 is KGHSH and CDR2 is LQKENI in the germline V gene. This CDR3 spans 15 amino acids. The trim removed 5 bases at V and 5 bases at J, leaving 11 bases unmatched. The CDR3 bases are TGTGCCAGCTCAAGACGGCAGGGGGCCGGCGACGAGCAGTACTTC. It is translated as CASSRRQGAGDEQYF.

Comment on this clonotype: A read error may be the cause here, since a much bigger clone is one base away. The chain recombines TRBV11-1 with TRBJ2-5; D gene uncertain. The CDR3 length is 13 residues. Germline assignment: CDR1 SGHAT and CDR2 FQDESV (reference sequence). CDR3 DNA sequence: TGTGCCAGCAGGATAGATATCGGAGAGACCCAGTGCTTC. This translates into CASRIDIGETQCF. The full variable domain, completed using reference TRBV11-1 and TRBJ2-5, is EAEVAQSPRYKITEKSQAVAFWCDPISGHATLYWYRQILGQGPELLVQFQDESVVDDSQLPKDRFSAERLKGVDSTLKIQPAELGDSAMYLCASRIDIGETQCFGPGTRLLVL.

This clonotype was recorded once. At one end, the junction sequence differs from germline, possibly due to a read error. This chain connects TRBV7-9 to TRBJ2-3; D perhaps matches TRBD2 (5 bases). Germline CDR1 is SEHNR and CDR2 is FQNEAQ (reference sequence). This CDR3 comprises 15 residues. The CDR3 loop reads CAGSLALPPTDTQYF. In DNA, the CDR3 is TGTGCCGGCAGCTTAGCGCTCCCCCCGACAGATACGCAGTATTTT.